The source of this T cell receptor (beta chain) is a study of T cells in Graves' hyperthyroidism and ophthalmopathy. Template material for amplifying TCR beta CDR3 regions consisted of RNA transcripts. HTBI primers drove first-round RT-PCR of the TCR CDR3. A single record per CDR3 protein comes from TCRdb applying MiXCR to the multiplex PCR reads. Seen here are some 510,000 distinct CDR3 sequences, about a fifth observed once, and the top ten hold 26%. Germline CDR1 is MNHEY and CDR2 is SVGAGI. The CDR3 spans 13 residues. V shed 2 bases and J shed 7 bases, with 11 bases lying between them. The receptor's source is a man aged 18 to 30 with Graves' hyperthyroidism. The gene calls are TRBV6-5 and TRBJ2-5; D gene unclear. The specimen sequenced was blood. The CDR3 is CASSYGDGVTQYF. The CDR3 nucleotides are TGTGCCAGCAGTTACGGGGATGGGGTGACCCAGTACTTC.